This T cell receptor beta chain was captured by sequencing in a study of cytomegalovirus exposure and HLA in healthy donors. General study findings and limits: TCR beta sequences reportedly predicted most subjects' HLA-A and HLA-B alleles accurately. According to reports, the classifier identified cytomegalovirus status with high specificity and sensitivity. In an earlier analysis, in about 530 donors, most V segments appeared productive either ~87% or ~30% of the time.

Comment on this clone: Its antigen is still unknown.

The study ran its PCR with 60 Vbeta and 13 Jbeta primers. Data came from immunoSEQ multiplex PCR; TCRdb stores just in-frame clones and leaves some out. The repertoire includes over 120,000 clones, under 80% of them detected once, and 4.3% sits in the top ten. Unrecorded immune exposures were likely, despite nominal health at sampling. This CDR3 comprises 12 residues. The germline V gene has CDR1 SGDLS and CDR2 YYNGEE. Trimming took 1 base from V and 9 from J, leaving 9 bases between them. This rearrangement joins TRBV9 to TRBJ2-3; D is unresolved. Sequencing was carried out using PBMCs. This receptor was taken from a man aged 18 to 30 in good health and CMV-seropositive. This chain's CDR3 is CASSVLLGTQYF. For the CDR3, the DNA is TGTGCCAGCAGCGTATTACTCGGGACGCAGTATTTT.